The 18 T cell receptor beta chains reported below all come from one sample, sequenced in a study of blood T cells in healthy people across ages. A J-beta primer mix and a sample-barcoded 5' primer were used in a second PCR of about 7 to 12 cycles. TCRdb re-called the 5' RACE reads through MiXCR, storing one row per CDR3 protein. There are roughly 640,000 distinct CDR3 sequences in the sample; under 30% occur only once, and 15% to 17% lies in the top ten. Specimen: blood. Receptors originate from a woman aged 80 or over in good health.

Many counts were recorded for this clonotype. The chain joins TRBV20-1 to TRBJ2-7; 9 bases are a match to TRBD1. Germline V gene data show CDR1 as DFQATT and CDR2 as SNEGSKA (reference sequence). After removal of 5 bases from V and 3 bases from J, the junction contained 5 bases not matched to a gene. This CDR3 has 13 amino acids. The CDR3: CSADPGQGYEQYF. The CDR3 coding sequence is TGCAGTGCTGACCCGGGACAGGGCTACGAGCAGTACTTC.

On this clonotype: The junction shows a germline mismatch at one end, possibly a read error. The genes are TRBV20-1 and TRBJ2-1; maybe TRBD2 (5 bases). Germline V lookup: CDR1 DFQATT, CDR2 SNEGSKA (reference sequence). This CDR3 region has 13 residues. The CDR3 coding sequence is TGCGGTGCCTGGTTAGAGGGTGGCGGTGAGCAGTATTTC. It yields the protein CGAWLEGGGEQYF.

The chain is built from TRBV2 and TRBJ1-1; D gene unclear. Germline CDR1 SNHLY, CDR2 FYNNEI. The germline V and J ends were trimmed by 10 bases and 3 bases, with 27 bases remaining between them. This CDR3 is built from 17 residues. The CDR3 region is CATKPRTAIWGDTEAFF. As DNA, the CDR3 is TGTGCCACCAAACCTAGGACGGCTATATGGGGTGACACTGAAGCTTTCTTT.

With respect to this clonotype: One end of the junction fails to match germline, which may point to a read error. This chain joins TRBV7-2 and TRBJ1-2, with 9 bases identical to TRBD1. The CDR3 consists of 13 residues. From germline, CDR1 is SGHTA and CDR2 FQGNSA. CDR3 residues: CAGSLGTGSGYTF. CDR3 nucleotide sequence: TGTGCCGGCAGCCTAGGGACAGGGTCCGGCTACACCTTC.

The sample holds a few counts of this clonotype. The chain has TRBV20-1 and TRBJ2-5; 8 bases are shared with TRBD2. Germline V gene data show CDR1 as DFQATT and CDR2 as SNEGSKA (reference sequence). V was clipped by 5 bases and J by 11 bases; unmatched bases: 22. The CDR3 is 16 residues long. CDR3 sequence: CSAGVRRGGISNEQYF. The CDR3 coding sequence is TGCAGTGCTGGGGTCCGTCGGGGGGGAATAAGTAATGAGCAGTACTTC.

This clonotype was counted a few times. This may be a read error, as it is one base from a much larger clone. The rearrangement links TRBV25-1 to TRBJ2-5, with D possibly TRBD2 on 5 matching bases. The CDR3 is 13 residues long. Germline V gene data show CDR1 as MGHDK and CDR2 as SYGVNS. CDR3 loop: CACSDEGWETQYF. The CDR3 nucleotides are TGTGCCTGCAGTGACGAGGGTTGGGAGACCCAGTACTTC.

A note on this clonotype: A junction end diverges from the germline sequence, so it may reflect a read error. The rearrangement uses TRBV7-7 and TRBJ2-2; D is unresolved. The germline CDR1 and CDR2 sequences are SSHAT and FNYEAQ (reference sequence). This CDR3 comprises 13 residues. As DNA, the CDR3 is TGTGCTAGCAGGATGGGGTACACCGGGGAGCTGTTTTTT. Protein sequence: CASRMGYTGELFF.

This clonotype was counted a single time. V gene TRBV30 combines with J gene TRBJ2-2; TRBD1 or TRBD2 may be the D gene (5 bases each). V was shortened by 5 bases and J by 6 bases, with 13 bases between the two germline ends. The CDR3 is made up of 13 amino acids. Germline V gene data show CDR1 as GTSNPN and CDR2 as SVGIG (reference sequence). This CDR3 reads CAWSRGTAGELFF. The CDR3 region has the DNA TGTGCCTGGTCGCGAGGGACCGCCGGGGAGCTGTTTTTT.

This clonotype has at least ten counts. The chain links TRBV20-1 to TRBJ2-5; maybe TRBD2 (5 bases). The germline V gene encodes CDR1 DFQATT and CDR2 SNEGSKA (reference sequence). V lost 2 bases, J lost 5 bases, and 12 bases lay in between. This CDR3 spans 13 amino acids. CDR3 in amino acids: CSARPLATETQYF. DNA of the CDR3: TGCAGTGCTAGACCTCTAGCAACCGAGACCCAGTACTTC.

This clonotype was seen many times. The chain uses TRBV11-2 and TRBJ2-1; D may be TRBD1 (5 bases). CDR1 and CDR2 from the germline V gene are SGHAT and FQNNGV. The CDR3 spans 14 residues. The ends were cut back, 5 bases at V and 5 bases at J, with 13 bases in the middle. The DNA of the CDR3 is TGTGCCAGCAGCCCTCCGGACAATAACAATGAGCAGTTCTTC. Translated, it gives CASSPPDNNNEQFF.

The V call is TRBV5-1, the J call TRBJ2-7, with D tentatively TRBD2 (7 bases). V shed 1 base and J shed 1 base, with 12 bases lying between them. This CDR3 region has 15 residues. Germline CDR1 is SGHRS and CDR2 is YFSETQ. CDR3 region: CASSLTGRGSYEQYF. CDR3 DNA sequence: TGCGCCAGCAGCTTGACAGGGAGGGGTTCCTACGAGCAGTACTTC.

At least ten counts were recorded for this clonotype. V and J are TRBV20-1 and TRBJ2-1; 7 nucleotides agree with TRBD1. V lost 6 bases to trimming and J lost 5 bases; unmatched junction nucleotides: 7. The CDR3 extends over 13 amino acids. The germline V gene has CDR1 DFQATT and CDR2 SNEGSKA (reference sequence). The DNA for the CDR3 is TGCAGTGCAACGGGACAGCGTAACAATGAGCAGTTCTTC. Its protein is CSATGQRNNEQFF.

There are many counts of this clonotype. The J gene is TRBJ2-1, the V gene TRBV18; 11 nucleotides align to TRBD1. V dropped 4 bases and J dropped 3; count of bases not matched to a gene: 5. The CDR3 sequence is 16 residues long. Germline CDR1 reads KGHSH; CDR2 reads LQKENI. The CDR3 region is CASSLLGQGGYNEQFF. DNA for the CDR3: TGTGCCAGCTCACTACTGGGACAGGGGGGCTACAATGAGCAGTTCTTC.

This clonotype was counted a few times. Relative to the germline gene, one junction end is altered; a read error may explain this. The rearrangement joins TRBV27 to TRBJ2-3; D call uncertain. CDR1 and CDR2 from the germline V gene are MNHEY and SMNVEV (reference sequence). There are 13 residues in the CDR3. This CDR3 reads CASSPGRTDTRYF. The CDR3 region has the DNA TGTGCCAGCAGTCCCGGGCGCACAGATACGCGGTATTTT.

In its sample, this clonotype was seen a few times. The chain links TRBV9 to TRBJ1-1; 7 positions agree with TRBD1. The CDR3 has 15 residues. With V trimmed by 3 bases and J by 4 bases, 9 bases remained unmatched. Germline values: CDR1 SGDLS, CDR2 YYNGEE. CDR3 region: CASSARDRVTTEAFF. Written as DNA, the CDR3 is TGTGCCAGCAGCGCGAGAGACAGGGTTACCACTGAAGCTTTCTTT.

On this clonotype itself: One base away lies a much larger clone, so this may be a sequencing read error. The rearrangement links TRBV18 to TRBJ2-3; TRBD2 agrees at 8 bases. V dropped 0 bases and J dropped 4; count of bases not matched to a gene: 6. Germline V CDR1 and CDR2: KGHSH, LQKENI. The CDR3 is made up of 16 amino acids. As DNA, the CDR3 is TGTGCCAGCTCACCACCGGCGGGGGGCGTCTCAGATACGCAGTATTTT. Amino acids: CASSPPAGGVSDTQYF. Full variable domain (missing parts from reference TRBV18 and TRBJ2-3): NAGVMQNPRHLVRRRGQEARLRCSPMKGHSHVYWYRQLPEEGLKFMVYLQKENIIDESGMPKERFSAEFPKEGPSILRIQQVVRGDSAAYFCASSPPAGGVSDTQYFGPGTRLTVL.

Turning to this clonotype: Its ends do not fully match the called genes, so a read error is possible. The rearrangement links TRBV6-6 to TRBJ2-6; 8 bases match TRBD1. Germline V gene sequence: CDR1 MNHNY, CDR2 SVGAGI (reference sequence). The CDR3 extends over 15 amino acids. DNA of the CDR3: TGTGCCAGCAGGACAGGGGTCACTGGGGCCAACATCCTGACTTTC. Amino acids: CASRTGVTGANILTF.

V gene TRBV5-1 combines with J gene TRBJ1-2; 7 bases fit TRBD1. The CDR3 length is 14 residues. V lost 3 bases, J lost 4 bases, and 6 bases stayed unmatched. The germline V gene encodes CDR1 SGHRS and CDR2 YFSETQ. The CDR3 DNA sequence: TGCGCCAGCAGCTCGACAGGGCCGCGCTATGGCTACACCTTC. Translating gives CASSSTGPRYGYTF.